Listed below are T cell receptor beta chains from one sample, sequenced in a study of molecular identifiers for immune sequencing clone quantification. From the PCR reads, TCRdb called clonotypes with MiXCR, one entry per CDR3 protein. The table shows about 500,000 distinct CDR3 sequences, with about 22% occurring only once. Input material: naive CD8+ T cells from blood, with Jurkat cell RNA spiked in. Receptor source: a human donor in good health. Some libraries in this study had Jurkat cell RNA spiked in. Each CDR3 is given without its conserved first and last residue. A D gene is named only where the DNA matches it firmly. Clone size is given for some rows only: seen once, a few or many times, or a class if the clone is expanded.

few	-	TRBV12-5	TRBJ2-1	ASGSVGGLVNEQF
few	TRBD2	TRBV28	TRBJ2-7	ASSPLTSGSLYEQY
-	-	TRBV11-2	TRBJ2-7	ASSLEVTGYEQY
-	-	TRBV7-6	TRBJ1-5	AGSALSGRGNQPQH
few	-	TRBV4-3	TRBJ2-2	ASSQDWAGGNTGELF
-	-	TRBV7-9	TRBJ1-4	ASRGGYEKLF
-	-	TRBV19	TRBJ1-5	ASNGGSNQPQH
few	-	TRBV24-1	TRBJ2-1	ATTGSSYNEQF
-	-	TRBV4-1	TRBJ2-2	ASSPIPSIPGAGELF
many	-	TRBV19	TRBJ2-7	ASSIGTGTTYEQY
-	-	TRBV5-8	TRBJ1-2	ASSPAGTTGYDYT
many	-	TRBV9	TRBJ2-2	ASSVQVPGELF
many	-	TRBV6-5	TRBJ2-7	ASSYQGSEQY
-	-	TRBV6-5	TRBJ2-7	ASSHSPATEQY
few	-	TRBV5-1	TRBJ1-2	ASSPKTVNYGYT
many	TRBD2	TRBV6-2/TRBV6-3	TRBJ2-5	ASRLAGGGETQY
few	-	TRBV28	TRBJ2-7	ASSPISGGPYEQY